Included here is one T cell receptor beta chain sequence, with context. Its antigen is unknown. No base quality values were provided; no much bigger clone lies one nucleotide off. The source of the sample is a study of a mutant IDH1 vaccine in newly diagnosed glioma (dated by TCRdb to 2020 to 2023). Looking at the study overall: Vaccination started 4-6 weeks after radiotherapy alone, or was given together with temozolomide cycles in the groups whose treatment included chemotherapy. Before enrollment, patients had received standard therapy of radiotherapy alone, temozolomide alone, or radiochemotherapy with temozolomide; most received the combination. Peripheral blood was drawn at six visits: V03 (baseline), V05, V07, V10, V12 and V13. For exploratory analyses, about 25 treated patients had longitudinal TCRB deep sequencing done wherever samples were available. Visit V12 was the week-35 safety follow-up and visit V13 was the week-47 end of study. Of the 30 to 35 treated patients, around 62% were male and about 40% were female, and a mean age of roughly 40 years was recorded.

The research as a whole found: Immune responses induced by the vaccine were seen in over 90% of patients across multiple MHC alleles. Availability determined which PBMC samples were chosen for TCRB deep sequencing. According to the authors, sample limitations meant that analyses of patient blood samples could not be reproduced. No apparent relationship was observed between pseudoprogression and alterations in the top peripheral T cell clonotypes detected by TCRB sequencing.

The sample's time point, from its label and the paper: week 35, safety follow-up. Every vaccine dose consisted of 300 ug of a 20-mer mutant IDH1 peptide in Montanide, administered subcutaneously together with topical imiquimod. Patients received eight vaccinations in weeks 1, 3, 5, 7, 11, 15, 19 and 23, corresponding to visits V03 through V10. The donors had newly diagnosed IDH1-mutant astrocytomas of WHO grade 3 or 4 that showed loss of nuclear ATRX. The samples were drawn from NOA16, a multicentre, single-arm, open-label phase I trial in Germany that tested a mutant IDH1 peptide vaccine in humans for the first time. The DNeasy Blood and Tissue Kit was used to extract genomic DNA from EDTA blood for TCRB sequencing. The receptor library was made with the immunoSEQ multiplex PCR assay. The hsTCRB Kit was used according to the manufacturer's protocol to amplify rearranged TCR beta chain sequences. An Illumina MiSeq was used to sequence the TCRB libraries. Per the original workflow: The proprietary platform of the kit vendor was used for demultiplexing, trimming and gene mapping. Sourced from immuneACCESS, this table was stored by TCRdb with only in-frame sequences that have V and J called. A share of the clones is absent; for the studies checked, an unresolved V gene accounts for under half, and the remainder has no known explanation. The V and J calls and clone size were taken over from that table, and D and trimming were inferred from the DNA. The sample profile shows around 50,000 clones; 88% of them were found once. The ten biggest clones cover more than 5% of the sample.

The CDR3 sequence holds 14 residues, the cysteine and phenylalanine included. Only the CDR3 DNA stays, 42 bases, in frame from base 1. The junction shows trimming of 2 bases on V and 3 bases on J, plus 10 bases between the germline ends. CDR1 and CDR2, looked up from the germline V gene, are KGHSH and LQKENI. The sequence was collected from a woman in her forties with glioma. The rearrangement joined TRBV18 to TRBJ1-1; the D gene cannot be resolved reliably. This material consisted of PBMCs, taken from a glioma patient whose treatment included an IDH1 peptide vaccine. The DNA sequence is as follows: TGTGCCAGCTCACCAGCCCAGAGGGACACTGAAGCTTTCTTT. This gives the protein CASSPAQRDTEAFF.